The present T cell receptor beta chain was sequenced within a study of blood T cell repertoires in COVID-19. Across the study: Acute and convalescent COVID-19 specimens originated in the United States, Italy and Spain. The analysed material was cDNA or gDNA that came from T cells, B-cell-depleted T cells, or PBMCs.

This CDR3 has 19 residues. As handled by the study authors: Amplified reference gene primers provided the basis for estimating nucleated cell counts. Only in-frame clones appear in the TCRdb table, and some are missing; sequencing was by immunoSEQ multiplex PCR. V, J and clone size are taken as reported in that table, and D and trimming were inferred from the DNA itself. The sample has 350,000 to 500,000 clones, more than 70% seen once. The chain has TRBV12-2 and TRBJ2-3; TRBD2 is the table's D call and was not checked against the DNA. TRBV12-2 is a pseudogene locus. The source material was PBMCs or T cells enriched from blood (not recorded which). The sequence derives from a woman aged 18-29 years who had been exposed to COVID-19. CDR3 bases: TGTGCAAGTCGCTTAGGGTCCGGGACTAGCGGGGGCCGAGGAGATACGCAGTATTTT. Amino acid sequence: CASRLGSGTSGGRGDTQYF.